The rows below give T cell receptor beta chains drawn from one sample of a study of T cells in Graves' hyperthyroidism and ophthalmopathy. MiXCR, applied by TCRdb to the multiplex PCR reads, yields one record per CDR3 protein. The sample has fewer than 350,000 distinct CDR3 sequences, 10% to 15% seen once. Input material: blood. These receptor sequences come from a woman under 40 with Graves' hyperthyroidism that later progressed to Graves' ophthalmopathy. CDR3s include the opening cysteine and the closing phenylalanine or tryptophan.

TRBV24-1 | CATSDSGTDEQYF
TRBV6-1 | CASRWGRGLYSYNEQFF
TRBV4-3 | CASSPSPGTGAYEKLFF
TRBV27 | CASSLSGISQPQHF
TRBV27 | CASSIRGHNQPQHF
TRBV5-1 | CASSPRQGREKLFF
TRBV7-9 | CASSPWTAHSNQPQHF
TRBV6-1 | CASRLQGELAGGPSTDTQYF
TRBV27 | CASSFAYRAEQYF
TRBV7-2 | CASSFSLSYEQYF
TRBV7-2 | CASSLEGLAGVNEQFF
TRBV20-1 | CSAPAGSYNEQFF
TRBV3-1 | CASSKAPPGLDYEKLFF
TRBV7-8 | CASSLSRGDTQYF
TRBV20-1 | CSAHLAGLLYEQYF
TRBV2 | CASSEQGTGNTIYF
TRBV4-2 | CASSLPGGGRADTGELFF
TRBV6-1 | CASTPEMAGGAYEQYF
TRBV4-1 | CASSQGRQGSRSPLHF
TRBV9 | CASSEDGHNEQFF
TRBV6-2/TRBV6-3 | CASSSGGANVLTF
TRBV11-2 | CASRVGDTQYF
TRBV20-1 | CSASVGAGGSEAFF
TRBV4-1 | CASSQEPGGRPQHF
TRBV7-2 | CASNLRPGQHNQQHGYTF
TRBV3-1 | CASSQTTGTTGTEAFF
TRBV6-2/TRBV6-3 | CASSYRGMGSNEQFF
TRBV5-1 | CASSLRDNEQFF
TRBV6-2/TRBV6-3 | CASTPYPDRARTGELFF
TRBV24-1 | CATGDLREKLFF
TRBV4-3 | CASSQDHTFGGINEKLFF
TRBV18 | CASSPEGRTTQYF
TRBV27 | CASSPGTSPHEQYF
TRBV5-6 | CASSLNSRDTDTQYF
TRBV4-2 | CASSQDLGGRAVGYNEQFF
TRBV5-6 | CASSLNLAGLTDTQYF
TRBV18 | CASSPSPPSATNTEAFF
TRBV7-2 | CASSSTTRLDEQYF
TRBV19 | CASSIGGGGLYGYTF
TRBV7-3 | CASSTLPNTEAFF
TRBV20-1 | CSARDPLAQGNYAYEQYF